Listed here are 13 T cell receptor beta chains from one sample, sequenced in a study of cytomegalovirus exposure and HLA in healthy donors. Primers included in the PCR were 60 Vbeta and 13 Jbeta primers. Profiling relied on immunoSEQ multiplex PCR, and the TCRdb table lists in-frame clones only, not all of them. The table lists over 50,000 clones, 75% to 85% of them singletons. The sequenced material came from PBMCs. The receptors stem from a man aged 50-60 years in good health and CMV-seropositive.

The chain recombines TRBV27 with TRBJ2-3, with 7 bases lining up with TRBD2. V lost 2 bases and J lost 2; bases outside the gene matches: 13. There are 18 residues in the CDR3. Per germline, CDR1 MNHEY and CDR2 SMNVEV (reference sequence). CDR3 sequence: CASSLRFRASGYTDTQYF. The CDR3 DNA sequence: TGTGCCAGCAGTTTAAGGTTTCGGGCTAGCGGATACACAGATACGCAGTATTTT.

This chain uses TRBV9 with TRBJ2-7, with TRBD2 identical over 8 bases. The junction had 8 bases not matched to a gene; V was cut back by 7 bases and J by 2 bases. This CDR3 is built from 14 residues. Germline CDR1 reads SGDLS; CDR2 reads YYNGEE. CDR3 region: CASSQREPPYEQYF. The CDR3 coding sequence is TGTGCCAGCTCCCAGCGGGAGCCCCCCTACGAGCAGTACTTC.

The chain uses TRBV7-3 and TRBJ2-7; D may be TRBD1 (6 bases). Germline V lookup: CDR1 SGHTA, CDR2 FQGTGA. Trimming left V 0 bases short and J 0 bases short, with 6 bases between. The length of the CDR3 is 14 residues. Written as DNA, the CDR3 is TGTGCCAGCAGCTTAACGGACAGCTCCTACGAGCAGTACTTC. This encodes CASSLTDSSYEQYF.

The CDR3 DNA is TGTGCCAGCAGTGGGGACTCCGTAGACGGCTACACCTTC. Amino acids: CASSGDSVDGYTF. The V gene is TRBV6-6, the J gene TRBJ1-2; a weak D match, TRBD1 (5 bases). V lost 5 bases, J lost 8 bases, and 15 bases lay in between. The V gene's germline CDR1 is MNHNY and CDR2 SVGAGI (reference sequence). This CDR3 is 13 amino acids long.

This sequence joins TRBV4-2 and TRBJ2-1, with TRBD2 identical over 8 bases. Trimming cost V 0 bases and J 9 bases; bases outside gene matches: 13. CDR1 LGHNA and CDR2 YNFKEQ come from the germline V gene. CDR3 length equals 17 residues. This CDR3 reads CASSQDGGSGMSGEQFF. Written as DNA, the CDR3 is TGTGCCAGCAGCCAAGATGGTGGTAGCGGGATGTCCGGTGAGCAGTTCTTC.

The rearrangement joins TRBV11-2 to TRBJ1-1; tentative D call: TRBD1 (6 bases). This CDR3 contains 12 residues. The V end was cut by 5 bases, the J end by 11 bases, with 15 bases between. Germline loops: CDR1 SGHAT, CDR2 FQNNGV. In DNA, the CDR3 is TGTGCCAGCAGCCAGTCGGGGGGCTCGGCTTTCTTT. Its translation: CASSQSGGSAFF.

The CDR3: CASSESPGNTIYF. CDR3 nucleotides: TGTGCCAGCAGCGAGTCCCCGGGAAACACCATATATTTT. J is TRBJ1-3 and V is TRBV2, with D hard to call. Trimming shortened V by 6 bases and J by 4 bases, and 10 bases separated the two germline ends. CDR3 length equals 13 residues. Germline V gives CDR1 SNHLY, CDR2 FYNNEI.

V usage is TRBV7-9 and J usage is TRBJ1-1, with D tentatively TRBD1 (5 bases). CDR1 is SEHNR, CDR2 FQNEAQ, per germline (reference sequence). The CDR3 loop spans 14 amino acids. Deletions cut 1 base from V and 1 base from J, with 7 bases between. The CDR3 coding sequence is TGTGCCAGCAGCTTAGGACAGAGGAACACTGAAGCTTTCTTT. This gives the protein CASSLGQRNTEAFF.

The gene calls are TRBV7-9 and TRBJ1-1, with D tentatively TRBD1 (5 bases). Germline CDR1 is SEHNR and CDR2 is FQNEAQ (reference sequence). With 5 bases removed from V and 2 bases from J, the gap between germline ends came to 12 bases. The CDR3 is made up of 14 amino acids. The DNA for the CDR3 is TGTGCCAGCAGCCGAGCAGGGTACAACACTGAAGCTTTCTTT. Its protein product is CASSRAGYNTEAFF.

The genes are TRBV19 and TRBJ1-3; 7 bases are a match to TRBD1. CDR3 length equals 13 residues. Germline trimming cut 6 bases from V and 11 bases from J; bases unmatched to any gene: 10. Germline V gives CDR1 LNHDA, CDR2 SQIVND (reference sequence). DNA of the CDR3: TGTGCCAGTAGCTCGGGACAGCTACTCCCCATATATTTT. It codes for CASSSGQLLPIYF.

The chain recombines TRBV5-1 with TRBJ2-3, with 15 nucleotides matching TRBD2. CDR1 and CDR2 from the germline V gene are SGHRS and YFSETQ. CDR3 length equals 17 residues. J lost 2 bases, V lost 4 bases, and 5 bases had no gene match. The CDR3 nucleotides read TGCGCCAGCAGCGCCGGGACTAGCGGGAGGATCACAGATACGCAGTATTTT. Its translation is CASSAGTSGRITDTQYF.

The chain uses TRBV30 and TRBJ2-2; possible D gene TRBD2, 5 bases. In germline, CDR1 is GTSNPN, CDR2 SVGIG (reference sequence). The CDR3 length is 13 residues. V shed 1 base and J shed 6 bases, with 9 bases lying between them. The CDR3 nucleotides are TGTGCCTGGAGTGGAGGGCTTTCCGGGGAGCTGTTTTTT. This translates into CAWSGGLSGELFF.

The V and J genes are TRBV6-6 and TRBJ2-7; TRBD2 agrees at 12 bases. This CDR3 is 14 amino acids long. V lost 6 bases, J lost 3 bases, and 3 bases stayed unmatched. Germline CDR1 and CDR2: MNHNY and SVGAGI (reference sequence). This CDR3 reads CASRLAGGLYEQYF. In DNA form, the CDR3 reads TGTGCCAGCAGACTAGCGGGAGGCCTCTACGAGCAGTACTTC.